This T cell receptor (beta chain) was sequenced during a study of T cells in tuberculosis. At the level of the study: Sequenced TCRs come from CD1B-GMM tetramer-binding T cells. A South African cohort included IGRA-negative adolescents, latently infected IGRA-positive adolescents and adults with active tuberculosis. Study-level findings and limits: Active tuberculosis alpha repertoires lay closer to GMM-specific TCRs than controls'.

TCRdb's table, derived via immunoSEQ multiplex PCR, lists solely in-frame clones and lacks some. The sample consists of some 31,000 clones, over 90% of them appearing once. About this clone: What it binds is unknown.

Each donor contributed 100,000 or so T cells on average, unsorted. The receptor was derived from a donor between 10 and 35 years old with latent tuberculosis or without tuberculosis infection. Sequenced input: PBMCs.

The CDR3 region is CAWSSTGAKSNQPQHF. The CDR3 coding sequence is TGTGCCTGGAGTTCCACAGGGGCGAAAAGCAATCAGCCCCAGCATTTT. The chain employs TRBV30 and TRBJ1-5; 7 bases fit TRBD1. Germline CDR1 is GTSNPN and CDR2 is SVGIG (reference sequence). The CDR3 has 16 residues. J gave up 1 base and V 2 bases, and 8 bases lay outside the gene matches. Full variable domain (outside the CDR3, taken from reference TRBV30 and TRBJ1-5): SQTIHQWPATLVQPVGSPLSLECTVEGTSNPNLYWYRQAAGRGLQLLFYSVGIGQISSEVPQNLSASRPQDRQFILSSKKLLLSDSGFYLCAWSSTGAKSNQPQHFGDGTRLSIL.